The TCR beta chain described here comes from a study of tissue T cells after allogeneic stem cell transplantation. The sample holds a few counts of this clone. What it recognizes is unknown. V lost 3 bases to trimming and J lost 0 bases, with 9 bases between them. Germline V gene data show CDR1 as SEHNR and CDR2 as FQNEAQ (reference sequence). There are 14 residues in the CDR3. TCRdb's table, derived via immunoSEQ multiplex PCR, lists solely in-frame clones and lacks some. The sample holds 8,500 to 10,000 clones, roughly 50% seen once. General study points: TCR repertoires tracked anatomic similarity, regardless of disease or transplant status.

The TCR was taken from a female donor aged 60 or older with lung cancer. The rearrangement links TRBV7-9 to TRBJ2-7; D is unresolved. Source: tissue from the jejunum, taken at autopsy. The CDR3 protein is CASSFRRNSYEQYF. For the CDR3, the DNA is TGTGCCAGCAGCTTTCGGCGGAACTCCTACGAGCAGTACTTC.